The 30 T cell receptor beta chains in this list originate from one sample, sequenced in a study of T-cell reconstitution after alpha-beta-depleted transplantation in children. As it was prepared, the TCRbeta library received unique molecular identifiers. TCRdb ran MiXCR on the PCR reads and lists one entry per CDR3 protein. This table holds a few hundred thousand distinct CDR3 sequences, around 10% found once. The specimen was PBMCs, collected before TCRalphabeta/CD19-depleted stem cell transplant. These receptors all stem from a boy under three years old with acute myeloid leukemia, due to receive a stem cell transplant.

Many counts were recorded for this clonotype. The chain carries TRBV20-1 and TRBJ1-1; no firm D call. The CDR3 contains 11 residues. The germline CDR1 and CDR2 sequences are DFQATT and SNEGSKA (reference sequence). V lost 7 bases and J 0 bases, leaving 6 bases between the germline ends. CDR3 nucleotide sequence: TGCAGTGACAAAATGAACACTGAAGCTTTCTTT. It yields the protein CSDKMNTEAFF.

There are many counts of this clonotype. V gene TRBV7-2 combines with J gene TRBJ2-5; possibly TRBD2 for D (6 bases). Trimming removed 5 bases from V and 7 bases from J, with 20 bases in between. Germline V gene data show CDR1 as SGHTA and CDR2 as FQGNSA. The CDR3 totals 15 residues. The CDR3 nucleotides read TGTGCCAGCAGCCCCGTGCGGGACCCTTTAGGGACCCAGTACTTC. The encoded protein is CASSPVRDPLGTQYF.

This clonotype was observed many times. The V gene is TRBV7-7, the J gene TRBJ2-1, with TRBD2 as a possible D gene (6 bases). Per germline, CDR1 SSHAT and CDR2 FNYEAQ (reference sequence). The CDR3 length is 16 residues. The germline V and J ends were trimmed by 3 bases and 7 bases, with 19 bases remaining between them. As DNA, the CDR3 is TGTGCCAGCAGCTTGGCGGGGAGAGGGTCGGGGAATGAGCAGTTCTTC. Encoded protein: CASSLAGRGSGNEQFF.

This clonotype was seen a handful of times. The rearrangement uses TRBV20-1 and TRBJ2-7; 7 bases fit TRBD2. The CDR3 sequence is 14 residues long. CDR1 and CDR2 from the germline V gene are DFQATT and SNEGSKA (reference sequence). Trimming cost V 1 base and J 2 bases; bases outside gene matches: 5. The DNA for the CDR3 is TGCAGTGCTAGAGTCCAGCGGGGCCCCTACGAGCAGTACTTC. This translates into CSARVQRGPYEQYF.

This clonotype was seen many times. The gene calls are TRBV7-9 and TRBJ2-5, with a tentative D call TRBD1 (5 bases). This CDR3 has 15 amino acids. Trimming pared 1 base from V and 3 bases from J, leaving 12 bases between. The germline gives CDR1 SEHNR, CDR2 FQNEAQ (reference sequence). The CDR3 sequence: CASSLVSQGKETQYF. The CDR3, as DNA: TGTGCCAGCAGCTTAGTATCGCAGGGAAAAGAGACCCAGTACTTC.

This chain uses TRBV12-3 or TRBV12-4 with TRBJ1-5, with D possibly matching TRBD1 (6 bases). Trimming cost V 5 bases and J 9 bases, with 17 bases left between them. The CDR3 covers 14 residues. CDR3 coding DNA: TGTGCCAGCAGTCTAGAGGGGGGGCGGACGCCCCAGCATTTT. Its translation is CASSLEGGRTPQHF.

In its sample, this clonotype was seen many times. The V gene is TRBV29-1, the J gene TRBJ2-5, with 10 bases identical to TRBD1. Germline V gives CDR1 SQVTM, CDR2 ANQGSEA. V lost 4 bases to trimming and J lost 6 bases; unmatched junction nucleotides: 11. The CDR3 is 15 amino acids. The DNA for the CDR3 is TGCAGCGTTGCACCGGGACAGGGGCGGAGGCAGACCCAGTACTTC. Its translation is CSVAPGQGRRQTQYF.

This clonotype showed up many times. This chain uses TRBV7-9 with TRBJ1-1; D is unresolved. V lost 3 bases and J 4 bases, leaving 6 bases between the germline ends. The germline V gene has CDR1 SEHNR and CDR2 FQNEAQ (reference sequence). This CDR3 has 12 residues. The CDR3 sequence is CASSFTSTEAFF. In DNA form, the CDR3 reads TGTGCCAGCAGCTTTACTAGCACTGAAGCTTTCTTT.

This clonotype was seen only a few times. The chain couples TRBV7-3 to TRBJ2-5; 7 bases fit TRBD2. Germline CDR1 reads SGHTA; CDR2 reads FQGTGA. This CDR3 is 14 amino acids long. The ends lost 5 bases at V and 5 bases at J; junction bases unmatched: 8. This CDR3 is CASSVGGGPETQYF. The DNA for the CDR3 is TGTGCCAGCAGCGTCGGGGGAGGGCCCGAGACCCAGTACTTC. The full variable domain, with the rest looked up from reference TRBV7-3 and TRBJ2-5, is GAGVSQTPSNKVTEKGKYVELRCDPISGHTALYWYRQSLGQGPEFLIYFQGTGAADDSGLPNDRFFAVRPEGSVSTLKIQRTERGDSAVYLCASSVGGGPETQYFGPGTRLLVL.

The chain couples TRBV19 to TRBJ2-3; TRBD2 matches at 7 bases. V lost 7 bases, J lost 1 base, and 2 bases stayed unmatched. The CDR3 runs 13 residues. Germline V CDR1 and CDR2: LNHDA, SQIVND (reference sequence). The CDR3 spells CASNLAGTDTQYF. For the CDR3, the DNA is TGTGCCAGTAACCTAGCGGGCACAGATACGCAGTATTTT.

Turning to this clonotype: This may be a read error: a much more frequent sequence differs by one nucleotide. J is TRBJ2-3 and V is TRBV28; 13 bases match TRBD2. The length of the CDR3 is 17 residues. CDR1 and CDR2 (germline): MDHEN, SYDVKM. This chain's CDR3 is CASCSLWTSGSTDTHYF. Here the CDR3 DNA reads TGTGCCAGCTGTTCCCTATGGACTAGCGGGAGCACAGATACGCATTATTTT.

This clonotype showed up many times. The DNA of the CDR3 is TGTGCCAGCAGTTCGGGTGACAGCTCCTATAATTCACCCCTCCACTTT. It specifies CASSSGDSSYNSPLHF. J is TRBJ1-6 and V is TRBV12-3 or TRBV12-4; tentative D call: TRBD1 (5 bases). Deletions cut 4 bases from V and 0 bases from J, with 10 bases between. The CDR3 runs to 16 residues.

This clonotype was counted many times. The chain's CDR3 is CASSPGLAGGRKEQFF. The DNA for the CDR3 is TGCGCCAGCAGCCCGGGACTAGCGGGGGGGCGTAAGGAGCAGTTCTTC. J is TRBJ2-1 and V is TRBV5-1, with 16 bases matching TRBD2. Germline assignment: CDR1 SGHRS and CDR2 YFSETQ. The CDR3 length is 16 residues. V dropped 4 bases and J dropped 10; count of bases not matched to a gene: 8.

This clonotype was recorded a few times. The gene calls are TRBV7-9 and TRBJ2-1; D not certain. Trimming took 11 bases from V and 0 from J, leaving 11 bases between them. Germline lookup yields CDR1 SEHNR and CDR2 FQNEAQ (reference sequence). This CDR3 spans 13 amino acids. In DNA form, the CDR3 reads TGTGCCGTACCAGCGCGCTCCTACAATGAGCAGTTCTTC. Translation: CAVPARSYNEQFF. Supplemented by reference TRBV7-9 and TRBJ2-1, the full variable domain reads DTGVSQNPRHKITKRGQNVTFRCDPISEHNRLYWYRQTLGQGPEFLTYFQNEAQLEKSRLLSDRFSAERPKGSFSTLEIQRTEQGDSAMYLCAVPARSYNEQFFGPGTRLTVL.

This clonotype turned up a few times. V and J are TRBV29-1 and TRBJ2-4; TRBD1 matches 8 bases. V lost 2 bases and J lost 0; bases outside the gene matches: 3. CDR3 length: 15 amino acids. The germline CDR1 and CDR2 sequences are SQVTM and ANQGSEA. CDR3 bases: TGCAGCGTTGAACCCAGGGGGCTAGCCAAAAACATTCAGTACTTC. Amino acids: CSVEPRGLAKNIQYF. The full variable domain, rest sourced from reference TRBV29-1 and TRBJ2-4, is SAVISQKPSRDICQRGTSLTIQCQVDSQVTMMFWYRQQPGQSLTLIATANQGSEATYESGFVIDKFPISRPNLTFSTLTVSNMSPEDSSIYLCSVEPRGLAKNIQYFGAGTRLSVL.

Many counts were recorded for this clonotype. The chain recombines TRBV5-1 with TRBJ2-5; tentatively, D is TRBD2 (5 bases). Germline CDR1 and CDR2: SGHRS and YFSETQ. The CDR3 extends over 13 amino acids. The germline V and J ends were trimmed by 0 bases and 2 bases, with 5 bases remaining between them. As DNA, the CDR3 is TGCGCCAGCAGCTTGGGACTACAAGAGACCCAGTACTTC. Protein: CASSLGLQETQYF.

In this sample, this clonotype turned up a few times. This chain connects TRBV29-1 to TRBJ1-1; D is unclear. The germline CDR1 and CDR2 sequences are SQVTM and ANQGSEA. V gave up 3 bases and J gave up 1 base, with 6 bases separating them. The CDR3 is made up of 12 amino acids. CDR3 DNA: TGCAGCGTTGAGGATTCGAACACTGAAGCTTTCTTT. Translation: CSVEDSNTEAFF.

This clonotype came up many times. The CDR3 nucleotides are TGTGCCAGCAGTTACCGGACTAGCGGCACAGATACGCAGTATTTT. Its protein product is CASSYRTSGTDTQYF. V usage is TRBV6-5 and J usage is TRBJ2-3, with TRBD2 matching over 9 bases. CDR1 MNHEY and CDR2 SVGAGI come from the germline V gene. The CDR3 is 15 residues long. Unmatched junction bases numbered 1, after V lost 2 bases and J lost 1 base.

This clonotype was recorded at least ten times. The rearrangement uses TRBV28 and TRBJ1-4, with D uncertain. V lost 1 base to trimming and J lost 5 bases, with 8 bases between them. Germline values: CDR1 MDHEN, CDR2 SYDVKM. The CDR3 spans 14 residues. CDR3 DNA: TGTGCCAGCAGTTTATTGGAAGGGAATGAAAAACTGTTTTTT. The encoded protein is CASSLLEGNEKLFF.

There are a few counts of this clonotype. CDR3 residues: CSARGLAGATGELFF. In nucleotides, the CDR3 is TGCAGTGCCCGAGGACTAGCGGGAGCCACCGGGGAGCTGTTTTTT. The V gene is TRBV20-1, the J gene TRBJ2-2, with TRBD2 matching 13 bases. CDR1 and CDR2 from the germline V gene are DFQATT and SNEGSKA (reference sequence). V gave up 6 bases and J gave up 4 bases; unmatched junction bases: 5. CDR3 length: 15 residues.

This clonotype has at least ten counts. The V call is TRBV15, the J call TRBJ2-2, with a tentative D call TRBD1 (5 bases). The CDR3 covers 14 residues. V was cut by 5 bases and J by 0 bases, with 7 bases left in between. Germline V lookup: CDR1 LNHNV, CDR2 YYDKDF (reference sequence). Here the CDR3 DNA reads TGTGCCACCAGCGAGACAGCGAACACCGGGGAGCTGTTTTTT. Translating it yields CATSETANTGELFF.

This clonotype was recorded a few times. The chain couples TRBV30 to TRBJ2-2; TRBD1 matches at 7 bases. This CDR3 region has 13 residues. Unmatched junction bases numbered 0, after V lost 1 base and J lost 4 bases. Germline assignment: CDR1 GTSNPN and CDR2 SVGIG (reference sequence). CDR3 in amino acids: CAWSGTGTGELFF. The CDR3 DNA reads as TGTGCCTGGAGTGGGACAGGCACCGGGGAGCTGTTTTTT.

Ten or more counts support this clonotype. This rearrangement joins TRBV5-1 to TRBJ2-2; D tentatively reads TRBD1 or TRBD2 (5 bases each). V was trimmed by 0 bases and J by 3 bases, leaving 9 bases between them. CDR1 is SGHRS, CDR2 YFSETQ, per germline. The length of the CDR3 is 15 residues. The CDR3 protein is CASSLEGTYTGELFF. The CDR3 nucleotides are TGCGCCAGCAGCTTGGAGGGGACCTACACCGGGGAGCTGTTTTTT.

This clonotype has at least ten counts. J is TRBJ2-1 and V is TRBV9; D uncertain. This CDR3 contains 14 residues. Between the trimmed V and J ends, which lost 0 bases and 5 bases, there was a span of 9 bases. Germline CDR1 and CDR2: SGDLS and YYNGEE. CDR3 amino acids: CASSVVTGNNEQFF. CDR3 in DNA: TGTGCCAGCAGCGTAGTAACGGGTAACAATGAGCAGTTCTTC.

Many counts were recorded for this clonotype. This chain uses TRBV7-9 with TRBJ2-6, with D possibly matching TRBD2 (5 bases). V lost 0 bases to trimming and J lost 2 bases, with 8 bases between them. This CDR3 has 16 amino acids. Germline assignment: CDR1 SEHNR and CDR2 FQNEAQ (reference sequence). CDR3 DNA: TGTGCCAGCAGCTTAGCGCGGAGGCCTGGGGCCAACGTCCTGACTTTC. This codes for CASSLARRPGANVLTF.

CDR3 coding DNA: TGTGCCATCAGTGAGTCAGGAGCCGCGGATACGCAGTATTTT. Encoded protein: CAISESGAADTQYF. The chain links TRBV10-3 to TRBJ2-3; D gene uncertain. The CDR3 totals 14 residues. Trimming stripped 0 bases from V and 6 bases from J, with 10 bases between. Germline V gene data show CDR1 as ENHRY and CDR2 as SYGVKD.

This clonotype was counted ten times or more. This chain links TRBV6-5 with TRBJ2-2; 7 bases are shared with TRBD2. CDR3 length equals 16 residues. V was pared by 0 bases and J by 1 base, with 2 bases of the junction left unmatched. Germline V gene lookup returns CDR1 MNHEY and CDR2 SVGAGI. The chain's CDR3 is CASSYSASGNTGELFF. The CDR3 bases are TGTGCCAGCAGTTACTCGGCTAGCGGGAACACCGGGGAGCTGTTTTTT.

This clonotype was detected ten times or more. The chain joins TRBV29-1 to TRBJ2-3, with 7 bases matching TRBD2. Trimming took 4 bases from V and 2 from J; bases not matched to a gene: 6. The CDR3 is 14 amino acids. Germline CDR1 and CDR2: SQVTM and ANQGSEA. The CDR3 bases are TGCAGCGTTGGGGCTAGCGGCCTCACAGATACGCAGTATTTT. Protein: CSVGASGLTDTQYF.

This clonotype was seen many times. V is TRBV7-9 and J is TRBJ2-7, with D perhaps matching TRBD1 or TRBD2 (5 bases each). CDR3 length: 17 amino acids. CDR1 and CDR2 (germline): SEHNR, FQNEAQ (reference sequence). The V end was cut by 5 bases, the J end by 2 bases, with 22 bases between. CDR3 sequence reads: CASSLGPGTTLTYEQYF. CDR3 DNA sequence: TGTGCCAGCAGCCTCGGTCCCGGGACGACCCTTACCTACGAGCAGTACTTC.

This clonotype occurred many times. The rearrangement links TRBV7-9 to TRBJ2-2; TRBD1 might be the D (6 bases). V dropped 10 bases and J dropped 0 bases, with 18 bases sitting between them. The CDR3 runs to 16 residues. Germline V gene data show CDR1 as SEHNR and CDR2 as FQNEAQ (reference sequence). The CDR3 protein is CAINPQGLPNTGELFF. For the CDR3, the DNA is TGTGCCATCAACCCCCAGGGGCTGCCGAACACCGGGGAGCTGTTTTTT.